A selection of T cell receptor beta chains follows, all from one sample in a study of blood T cell repertoires in COVID-19. Repertoires were generated with immunoSEQ multiplex PCR, while TCRdb's copy carries only in-frame clones and drops some. Of more than 30,000 clones in the sample, around 92% were seen once. The sample taken for sequencing was peripheral blood. All receptors come from a woman aged 40-49 years with active or convalescent COVID-19. The CDR3 runs from the conserved cysteine through the conserved F or W. Fields, in order: CDR3 DNA, CDR3 protein, V gene, D gene, CDR3 length, clone size, J gene. D genes are given only for firm matches. Expanded clones get a size class; other rows say once, few or many, or leave the size out.

TGTGCCAGCAGCACACCCCCGGGGACAGGCGAAAAACTGTTTTTT	CASSTPPGTGEKLFF	TRBV7-2	TRBD1	15	.	TRBJ1-4
TGTGCCAGCAGCCCCCGCCTATTCGGGACAGCCTACAATGAGCAGTTCTTC	CASSPRLFGTAYNEQFF	TRBV7-2	TRBD1	17	.	TRBJ2-1
TGTGCCAGCAGCCTACAGCGGACGGACCTTGGGTACTTC	CASSLQRTDLGYF	TRBV12-3/TRBV12-4	.	13	.	TRBJ2-5
TGTGCCAGCAGCTTGTACGGGACAAACTATGGCTACACCTTC	CASSLYGTNYGYTF	TRBV5-8	.	14	.	TRBJ1-2
TGTGCCACCAGGGTACCCTGGACTAGCCGAACCTACGAGCAGTACTTC	CATRVPWTSRTYEQYF	TRBV15	TRBD2	16	.	TRBJ2-7
TGTGCCAGCAGTGGACGGGGTGGAAACTTATATGGCTACACCTTC	CASSGRGGNLYGYTF	TRBV25-1	.	15	.	TRBJ1-2
TGTGCCAGCAGCTTGGCACAGGGGGCGGCAGATACGCAGTATTTT	CASSLAQGAADTQYF	TRBV5-6	TRBD1	15	once	TRBJ2-3
TGTGCCAGCAGCCCGGGACAGGCTGGAAACACCATATATTTT	CASSPGQAGNTIYF	TRBV3-1/TRBV3-2	TRBD1	14	once	TRBJ1-3
TGTGCCAGCAGTACGAGGGGGGGCTACGAGCAGTACTTC	CASSTRGGYEQYF	TRBV27	.	13	once	TRBJ2-7
TGTGCCAGCTCACCTCAGGGGGACAGGAGCTATGGCTACACCTTC	CASSPQGDRSYGYTF	TRBV18	TRBD1	15	once	TRBJ1-2
TGCGCCAGCAGCCAAGAATCGACCGCCCCAGGAAAACTGTTTTTT	CASSQESTAPGKLFF	TRBV4-1	.	15	few	TRBJ1-4
TGTGCCAGCAGCAACCGGGAATCACCCCTCCACTTT	CASSNRESPLHF	TRBV12-3/TRBV12-4	.	12	.	TRBJ1-6
TGTGCCAGCAGCGAGAGACCCGACCGGGATCCTTTCTTT	CASSERPDRDPFF	TRBV6-5	.	13	.	TRBJ1-1
TGTGCCAGCAGCCCGATAGGACAGGGATCGCTATCCTTCTATAATTCACCCCTCCACTTT	CASSPIGQGSLSFYNSPLHF	TRBV5-8	TRBD1	20	.	TRBJ1-6
TGTGCCAGCAGCCCGGGACAGGTTAACGATGGCTACACCTTC	CASSPGQVNDGYTF	TRBV7-3	TRBD1	14	.	TRBJ1-2
TGTGCCAGCAGCGTAGGATGGGGGGGAGATCAGCCCCAGCATTTT	CASSVGWGGDQPQHF	TRBV9	.	15	.	TRBJ1-5
TGTGCCAGCAGTTACTCGAGTGGCGAGACAAGCTACGAGCAGTACTTC	CASSYSSGETSYEQYF	TRBV6-5	.	16	.	TRBJ2-7
TGTGCCAGTAGTCCCGGGGGACAGGTTCAAGCTTTCTTT	CASSPGGQVQAFF	TRBV19	TRBD1	13	.	TRBJ1-1
TGTGCCATCAGTGGAGGGACAGGGTCTAATTCACCCCTCCACTTT	CAISGGTGSNSPLHF	TRBV10-3	TRBD1	15	.	TRBJ1-6
TGTGCCAGCAGTTATTACCAGACAGGGGCTGGGAACATTCAGTACTTC	CASSYYQTGAGNIQYF	TRBV6-2/TRBV6-3	TRBD1	16	.	TRBJ2-4
TGTGCTAGCAGCCCCCACCAGGGGGTAACAGATACGCAGTATTTT	CASSPHQGVTDTQYF	TRBV7-7	TRBD1	15	.	TRBJ2-3
TGTGCCAGCAGTTTGGAGAATTCACCCCTCCACTTT	CASSLENSPLHF	TRBV7-9	.	12	few	TRBJ1-6
TGTGCCAGCAGCGCCCTAGGGGTCCCTAATGAAAAACTGTTTTTT	CASSALGVPNEKLFF	TRBV7-3	.	15	.	TRBJ1-4
TGTGCCAGTAGTATACCTGGCGGGGGGGTACAAGAGACCCAGTACTTC	CASSIPGGGVQETQYF	TRBV19	TRBD2	16	.	TRBJ2-5
TGCGCCAGCAGCAGAACTAGCGGGGGGGCGAGTGAGCAGTTCTTC	CASSRTSGGASEQFF	TRBV5-1	TRBD2	15	.	TRBJ2-1
TGTGCCAGTAGTGCTCGGAATAGCGGGGTTGTTGAGCAGTTCTTC	CASSARNSGVVEQFF	TRBV2	TRBD2	15	.	TRBJ2-1
TGTGCCAGCTCGCGGAGCTCCTACGAGCAGTACTTC	CASSRSSYEQYF	TRBV6-5	.	12	.	TRBJ2-7
TGCGCCAGCAGCTTTCAGACAGGGGTATATACTGAAGCTTTCTTT	CASSFQTGVYTEAFF	TRBV5-1	TRBD1	15	.	TRBJ1-1
TGTGCCAGCAGTTACTCCGGACGCCAAGCGGGATATGGCTACACCTTC	CASSYSGRQAGYGYTF	TRBV6-2/TRBV6-3	.	16	once	TRBJ1-2
TGTGCCAGTATTTCCAGGGGGCTCAATGGAAACACCATATATTTT	CASISRGLNGNTIYF	TRBV19	TRBD1	15	few	TRBJ1-3
TGTGCCAGCAGCTTAGGAGTTCAGAGGGCTAGCGTCACAGATACGCAGTATTTT	CASSLGVQRASVTDTQYF	TRBV7-9	.	18	.	TRBJ2-3
TGTGCCAGCAGCTTAGTTCTAGGGGTCGCCTATGGCTACACCTTC	CASSLVLGVAYGYTF	TRBV7-2	.	15	once	TRBJ1-2
TGTGCCAGCAGCTTGGATCGGGGAGCAGAGACCCAGTACTTC	CASSLDRGAETQYF	TRBV5-4	.	14	.	TRBJ2-5
TGTGCCAGCAGGCCGGGTGATTCACCCCTCCACTTT	CASRPGDSPLHF	TRBV6-5	.	12	.	TRBJ1-6
TGTGCCAGCAGTGAAGGGGACATCTACGAGCAGTACTTC	CASSEGDIYEQYF	TRBV6-1	.	13	.	TRBJ2-7
TGTGCCAGTAGTATCCGGACAGGGGGCAGGGGCAACTATGGCTACACCTTC	CASSIRTGGRGNYGYTF	TRBV19	TRBD1	17	.	TRBJ1-2
TGTGCCAGCAGGCCAGGCGCGGGACTCACCTACGAGCAGTACTTC	CASRPGAGLTYEQYF	TRBV11-2	.	15	few	TRBJ2-7
TGTGCCAGCAGCGTAGGTCTAGCGGGAGTGTACGAGCAGTACTTC	CASSVGLAGVYEQYF	TRBV9	TRBD2	15	.	TRBJ2-7
TGTGCCAGCAGCGACAGGCTTAGCACAGATACGCAGTATTTT	CASSDRLSTDTQYF	TRBV9	.	14	.	TRBJ2-3
TGTGCCAGCAGCCATAACAGGGGGCTGGGTGGCTACACCTTC	CASSHNRGLGGYTF	TRBV5-6	TRBD1	14	.	TRBJ1-2
TGTGCCAGCAGTGGCGGACAGGGGGGCGTTCAGCCCCAGCATTTT	CASSGGQGGVQPQHF	TRBV6-1	TRBD1	15	.	TRBJ1-5
TGTGCCAGCAGCTTGAGGGGGAATCTTGGCACTGAAGCTTTCTTT	CASSLRGNLGTEAFF	TRBV5-5	.	15	.	TRBJ1-1
TGCAGCGGCTACGGGACTAGCGGGTACAATGAGCAGTTCTTC	CSGYGTSGYNEQFF	TRBV29-1	TRBD2	14	few	TRBJ2-1
TGTGCCAGCAGCACCGCCCCGGGACAGACGAACACTGAAGCTTTCTTT	CASSTAPGQTNTEAFF	TRBV7-9	TRBD1	16	.	TRBJ1-1
TGTGCCAGCAGCTTCATTCTGGGGGCAAATGAGCAGTTCTTC	CASSFILGANEQFF	TRBV5-4	.	14	.	TRBJ2-1
TGTGCCAGCTCACCTATCCGCGGGACGGAGAACACCGGGGAGCTGTTTTTT	CASSPIRGTENTGELFF	TRBV18	.	17	.	TRBJ2-2
TGCGCCAGCAGCTTGGGTCAGATACAAGAGACCCAGTACTTC	CASSLGQIQETQYF	TRBV5-1	.	14	.	TRBJ2-5
TGTGCCTGGAGTCGGGCAGGGCTTGACCAGCCCCAGCATTTT	CAWSRAGLDQPQHF	TRBV30	.	14	.	TRBJ1-5
TGTGCCAGCAGTTACTCGGAGACAGCGAATTCACCCCTCCACTTT	CASSYSETANSPLHF	TRBV6-5	.	15	.	TRBJ1-6
TGTGCCAGCAGCTCGACTAGCGGGAGTACCGGGGAGCTGTTTTTT	CASSSTSGSTGELFF	TRBV11-3	TRBD2	15	.	TRBJ2-2
TGCGCCAGCAGCTCGCTTTCAGGGGTCTCCTACGAGCAGTACTTC	CASSSLSGVSYEQYF	TRBV5-1	.	15	.	TRBJ2-7
TGTGCCAGCGCGGGGAGGAGCTCCTACAATGAGCAGTTCTTC	CASAGRSSYNEQFF	TRBV5-4	.	14	.	TRBJ2-1
TGCGCCAGCAGCTTGGCCCACCCGGGGACAGATGGCTACACCTTC	CASSLAHPGTDGYTF	TRBV5-1	TRBD1	15	.	TRBJ1-2
TGTGCCAGCACCTCGAGGGGGAATTCACCCCTCCACTTT	CASTSRGNSPLHF	TRBV25-1	.	13	.	TRBJ1-6
TGTGCCTGGACCTCCGGGACAGGGCCTAACTATGGCTACACCTTC	CAWTSGTGPNYGYTF	TRBV30	TRBD1	15	once	TRBJ1-2
TGTGCCAGCAGTTACTCGAGTCAGGGGGCTGCAGATACGCAGTATTTT	CASSYSSQGAADTQYF	TRBV6-6	TRBD1	16	.	TRBJ2-3